This T cell receptor beta chain was observed in a study of cytomegalovirus exposure and HLA in healthy donors. PCR was performed using 60 Vbeta and 13 Jbeta primers. Generated by immunoSEQ multiplex PCR, the TCRdb table keeps only in-frame clones and is missing some. The table lists about 140,000 clones. The V gene end was trimmed by 7 bases and the J gene end by 5 bases; junction bases not matched to a gene: 18. CDR1 is LNHDA and CDR2 is SQIVND in the germline V gene (reference sequence). The CDR3 extends over 17 amino acids. This rearrangement joins TRBV19 to TRBJ1-1; 8 bases line up with TRBD1. Sequencing was done on a sample of PBMCs. The source is a woman aged 18 to 35 in good health and CMV-seronegative. The CDR3 region has the DNA TGTGCCAGTAACAGGGGGTTTGGGTTCGACGGGGAGACTGAAGCTTTCTTT. Its translation is CASNRGFGFDGETEAFF.